This T cell receptor (beta chain) was recorded in a study of shared clonotypes between healthy human individuals. Findings and limits, study-wide: The study found lower generation probabilities in non-shared clonotypes than in those shared by all four donors. The naive CD4 repertoires of a handful of donors were compared, and approximately 5% of clonotypes were shared.

In regard to this clone: Its target is unknown.

The ends lost 2 bases at V and 4 bases at J; junction bases unmatched: 8. Germline assignment: CDR1 MDHEN and CDR2 SYDVKM. CDR3 length: 16 amino acids. The study ran the assay at deep level. Methods used by the authors: Filtering differed since immunoSEQ provided only junctions, with no quality scores. The data were produced by immunoSEQ multiplex PCR, yet TCRdb's version contains in-frame clones alone and is incomplete. Clone size and the V and J calls come from that table; the DNA yielded D and trimming. The sample comprises over a million clones, approximately 78% of which are singletons, and 0.5% to 0.6% rests with the top ten.

This clonotype was sampled from a man between 18 and 29 years old in good health. Some clones in this sample may be carry-over from other donors' samples. The chain joins TRBV28 to TRBJ1-5, with 7 bases that match TRBD1. Sequencing was performed on memory CD4+ T cells from PBMCs. Subset reported: CD45RA-negative fraction. CDR3 region: CASSLTDRARNQPQHF. CDR3 bases: TGTGCCAGCAGTTTAACCGACAGGGCTCGGAATCAGCCCCAGCATTTT.